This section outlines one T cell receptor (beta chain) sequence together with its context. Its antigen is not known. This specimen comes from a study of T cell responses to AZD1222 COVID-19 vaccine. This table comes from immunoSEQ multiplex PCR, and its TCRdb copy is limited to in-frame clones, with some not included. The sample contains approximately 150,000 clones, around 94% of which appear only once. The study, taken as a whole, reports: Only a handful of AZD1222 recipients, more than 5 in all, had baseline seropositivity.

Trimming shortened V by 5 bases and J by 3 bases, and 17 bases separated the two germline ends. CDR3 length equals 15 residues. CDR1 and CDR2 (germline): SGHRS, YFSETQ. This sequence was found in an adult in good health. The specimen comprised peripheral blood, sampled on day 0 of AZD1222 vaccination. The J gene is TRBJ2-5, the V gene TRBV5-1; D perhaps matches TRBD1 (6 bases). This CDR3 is CASRTWGQGEETQYF. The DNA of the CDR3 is TGCGCCAGCAGAACTTGGGGGCAGGGAGAAGAGACCCAGTACTTC.